This entry lists 12 T cell receptor beta chains sequenced from one sample in a study of OX40 agonist ivuxolimab in advanced cancers. Produced via immunoSEQ multiplex PCR; TCRdb's table is partial and in-frame only. This table has around 82,000 clones, roughly nine tenths appearing once. The sample was CD4+ or CD8+ T cells sorted from blood, taken in a trial of the OX40 agonist ivuxolimab. The receptor source for this set is an adult with an advanced solid tumor such as melanoma, head and neck, liver or kidney cancer.

V usage is TRBV4-1 and J usage is TRBJ2-3, with unresolved D. The ends were cut back, 0 bases at V and 2 bases at J, with 12 bases in the middle. Germline V gene data show CDR1 as MGHRA and CDR2 as YSYEKL. The CDR3 totals 16 residues. For the CDR3, the DNA is TGCGCCAGCAGCCAAGAGGGTCTGGTATCCACAGATACGCAGTATTTT. This codes for CASSQEGLVSTDTQYF.

The genes are TRBV6-5 and TRBJ1-1, with unresolved D. The germline V gene has CDR1 MNHEY and CDR2 SVGAGI. This CDR3 region has 13 residues. Trimming removed 6 bases at V and 4 bases at J, with 12 bases between. CDR3 DNA sequence: TGTGCCAGCAGGGTTAGTCAAGGCACTGAAGCTTTCTTT. Translating gives CASRVSQGTEAFF.

This clone was seen only a few times. This chain joins TRBV7-3 and TRBJ2-1, with 9 bases lining up with TRBD2. With 5 bases clipped from V and 0 bases from J, the junction kept 5 bases outside the gene matches. The germline gives CDR1 SGHTA, CDR2 FQGTGA. This CDR3 comprises 16 residues. The CDR3, as DNA: TGTGCCAGCAGCATTATAGCGGGAGTCTCCTACAATGAGCAGTTCTTC. This sequence encodes CASSIIAGVSYNEQFF.

V and J are TRBV18 and TRBJ2-2, with a possible D match to TRBD1 (5 bases). Germline V gene lookup returns CDR1 KGHSH and CDR2 LQKENI. The CDR3 contains 16 residues. Trimming took off 3 bases at V and 6 bases at J, with 17 bases between the two ends. The DNA of the CDR3 is TGTGCCAGCTCACCTCCCCGACAGTTCCGCGCCGGGGAGCTGTTTTTT. Translation: CASSPPRQFRAGELFF.

This clone has only one observation. J is TRBJ1-4 and V is TRBV7-8; 10 bases line up with TRBD1. V lost 6 bases to trimming and J lost 5 bases; unmatched junction nucleotides: 3. The CDR3 is made up of 14 amino acids. The germline V gene encodes CDR1 SGHVS and CDR2 FQNEAQ. CDR3 residues: CASRRDRGNEKLFF. The CDR3, as DNA: TGTGCCAGCAGGCGGGACAGGGGAAATGAAAAACTGTTTTTT.

The chain recombines TRBV30 with TRBJ1-4, with D possibly matching TRBD1 (6 bases). This CDR3 has 12 amino acids. V lost 2 bases, J lost 8 bases, and 9 bases lay in between. Germline V gives CDR1 GTSNPN, CDR2 SVGIG (reference sequence). The CDR3 spells CAWSQQGEKLFF. The CDR3 nucleotides are TGTGCCTGGAGTCAACAGGGAGAAAAACTGTTTTTT.

The chain links TRBV9 to TRBJ2-3; TRBD2 agrees at 11 bases. The CDR3 runs to 15 residues. Germline assignment: CDR1 SGDLS and CDR2 YYNGEE. The trim removed 3 bases at V and 1 base at J, leaving 1 base unmatched. In nucleotides, the CDR3 is TGTGCCAGCAGCGAGACTAGCGGGGGCACAGATACGCAGTATTTT. Translating it yields CASSETSGGTDTQYF. Combining the CDR3 with reference TRBV9 and TRBJ2-3 gives the whole variable domain DSGVTQTPKHLITATGQRVTLRCSPRSGDLSVYWYQQSLDQGLQFLIQYYNGEERAKGNILERFSAQQFPDLHSELNLSSLELGDSALYFCASSETSGGTDTQYFGPGTRLTVL.

This chain uses TRBV28 with TRBJ1-5, with 8 bases aligning to TRBD1. V dropped 3 bases and J dropped 5; count of bases not matched to a gene: 9. The CDR3 spans 16 residues. Looked up from germline, CDR1 is MDHEN and CDR2 is SYDVKM. CDR3: CASSLLDRGLDQPQHF. Here the CDR3 DNA reads TGTGCCAGCAGTTTGTTAGACAGGGGACTCGATCAGCCCCAGCATTTT.

The rearrangement joins TRBV5-5 to TRBJ2-1, with a weak D call TRBD1 (5 bases). Germline-derived CDR1 and CDR2 are SGHKS and YYEKEE (reference sequence). The V and J ends lost 0 bases and 2 bases respectively, with 9 bases between them. The CDR3 has 15 amino acids. The CDR3 sequence: CASSLEWGPYNEQFF. CDR3 DNA: TGTGCCAGCAGCTTGGAGTGGGGCCCCTACAATGAGCAGTTCTTC.

The gene calls are TRBV5-1 and TRBJ1-4, with 7 bases fitting TRBD1. The V gene end was trimmed by 1 base and the J gene end by 3 bases; junction bases not matched to a gene: 12. This CDR3 has 18 residues. Germline-derived CDR1 and CDR2 are SGHRS and YFSETQ. CDR3 DNA: TGCGCCAGCAGCTTGCTGAGGACCACAGGGACAGCTAATGAAAAACTGTTTTTT. Translating it yields CASSLLRTTGTANEKLFF. Full variable domain (rest looked up from reference TRBV5-1 and TRBJ1-4): KAGVTQTPRYLIKTRGQQVTLSCSPISGHRSVSWYQQTPGQGLQFLFEYFSETQRNKGNFPGRFSGRQFSNSRSEMNVSTLELGDSALYLCASSLLRTTGTANEKLFFGSGTQLSVL.

This sequence joins TRBV18 and TRBJ1-1, with 7 bases that match TRBD1. Germline V lookup: CDR1 KGHSH, CDR2 LQKENI. The V segment lost 5 bases and the J segment 1 base; nucleotides outside the gene matches: 4. The CDR3 covers 14 residues. The CDR3 loop is CASSSDRRNTEAFF. The CDR3 DNA reads TGTGCCAGCTCATCGGACAGGCGGAACACTGAAGCTTTCTTT.

The rearrangement links TRBV19 to TRBJ1-5; D possibly corresponds to TRBD1 (5 bases). Germline assignment: CDR1 LNHDA and CDR2 SQIVND (reference sequence). V lost 9 bases to trimming and J lost 5 bases, with 17 bases between them. This CDR3 region has 14 residues. The CDR3 spells CASQRAGIYQPQHF. The CDR3 region has the DNA TGTGCCAGCCAACGGGCAGGGATTTATCAGCCCCAGCATTTT.